This T cell receptor beta chain emerged from a study of blood T cell repertoires in COVID-19 (dated by TCRdb to about 2020). As for the study more broadly: Collaborator samples came from the United States, Italy and Spain and covered acute and convalescent phases of COVID-19. The repertoires were released in a freely available public database meant as a resource for research on the immune response to SARS-CoV-2. Samples came from the ongoing ImmuneRACE study (first 160 participants) plus 1,254 subjects from 6 global collaborators. The sample metadata nearly always contained a de-identified subject ID, COVID-19 status, age in years and sex. Subjects who had been exposed to COVID-19, were actively infected with it, or had recovered from it provided the deeply sampled blood TCRbeta repertoires that made up the dataset. Where available, HLA class I and class II types were taken from metadata supplied by the sample provider and were not determined by assay-based typing. The prospective study material was composed of cDNA or gDNA derived from T cells, B-cell-depleted T cells, or PBMCs.

The collaborating institutions used their own protocols to collect whole blood in K2EDTA tubes. For TCRbeta analysis, collaborators shipped samples in one of three forms: frozen whole blood, isolated PBMCs, or DNA extracted from either of those sample types. The germline V gene encodes CDR1 SGHNT and CDR2 YYREEE (reference sequence). V gives up 1 base and J gives up 3 bases, and the segment between their germline ends measures 11 bases. The CDR3 contains 15 residues, cysteine and phenylalanine counted. Only the CDR3 DNA is retained, 45 bases long and in frame from the first base. The immunoSEQ Assay, a bias-controlled multiplex PCR, was used to amplify TCRbeta CDR3 regions from genomic DNA. The authors' analysis ran thus. The number of nucleated cells in each sample was estimated by amplification of reference gene primers within the assay. To quantify the absolute abundance of each unique TCRbeta CDR3 rearrangement, sequence reads were collapsed and filtered. For each sample, productive Simpson clonality was calculated as the square root of Simpson's diversity index over productive rearrangements. This is the immuneACCESS table as TCRdb keeps it, with only in-frame sequences that have V and J called. A part of the clones is gone; compared with another copy, unresolved V genes explain less than half, and the rest is unexplained. V and J calls and clone size are copied from that table; D and trimming were computed from the DNA. The sample records 50,000 to 65,000 clones, around 90% of which are singletons. Of the sample, approximately 3.4% falls within the top ten clones.

What the work shows at the level of the full study, not this receptor alone: How much clinical and demographic metadata was included differed by source and by participant, and the metadata was provided uncurated.

Concerning this clone itself: Its antigen remains unidentified. No base quality values were provided; no much bigger clone lies one nucleotide off.

Recombination connected TRBV5-4 to TRBJ1-3; possibly the D gene is TRBD1, per 5 matching bases. The receptor was isolated from a man aged 45-60 years with active COVID-19. The sequenced material came from peripheral blood. The nucleotides are TGTGCCAGCAGCTTGTTGGGGCCTGGTGGAAACACCATATATTTT. It specifies CASSLLGPGGNTIYF.